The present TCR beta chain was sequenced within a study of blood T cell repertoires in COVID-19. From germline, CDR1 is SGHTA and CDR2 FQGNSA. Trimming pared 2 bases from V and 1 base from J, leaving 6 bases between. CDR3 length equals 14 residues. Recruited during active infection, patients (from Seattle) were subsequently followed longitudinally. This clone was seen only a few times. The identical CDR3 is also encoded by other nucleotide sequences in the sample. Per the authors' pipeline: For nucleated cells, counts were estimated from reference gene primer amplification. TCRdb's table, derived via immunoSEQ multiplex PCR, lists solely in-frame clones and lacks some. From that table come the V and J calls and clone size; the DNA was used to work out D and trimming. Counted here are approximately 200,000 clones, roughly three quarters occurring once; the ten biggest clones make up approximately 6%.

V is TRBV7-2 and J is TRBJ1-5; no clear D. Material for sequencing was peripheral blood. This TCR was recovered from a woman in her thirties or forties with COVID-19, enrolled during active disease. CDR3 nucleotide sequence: TGTGCCAGCAGCTTACTCGGGAGCAATCAGCCCCAGCATTTT. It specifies CASSLLGSNQPQHF.